This T cell receptor beta chain is from a study of OX40 agonist ivuxolimab in advanced cancers. In the study overall: In three patients, partial responses were observed, one with hepatocellular carcinoma and two with cutaneous melanoma. General study findings and limits: Expanded clones tended on average to be more numerous among CD8+ T cells than CD4+.

About this clone: The antigen is undetermined.

V lost 4 bases, J lost 4 bases, and 8 bases stayed unmatched. The germline gives CDR1 SGHTS, CDR2 YDEGEE. The CDR3 runs to 14 residues. Clones were sequenced by immunoSEQ multiplex PCR, and TCRdb holds only the in-frame ones, with some missing. The data hold 55,000 to 80,000 clones, with around 80% observed a single time. Autoimmune disease history or systemic immunosuppression led to patients being barred. The rearrangement links TRBV5-8 to TRBJ2-7, with 7 bases that match TRBD1. Sequenced here: CD4+ or CD8+ T cells sorted from blood, sampled in a trial of the OX40 agonist ivuxolimab. This TCR was recovered from an adult with an advanced solid tumor such as melanoma, head and neck, liver or kidney cancer. The CDR3 DNA is TGTGCCAGCAGCCCCCGGGACAGCGCGTACGAGCAGTACTTC. Protein sequence: CASSPRDSAYEQYF.